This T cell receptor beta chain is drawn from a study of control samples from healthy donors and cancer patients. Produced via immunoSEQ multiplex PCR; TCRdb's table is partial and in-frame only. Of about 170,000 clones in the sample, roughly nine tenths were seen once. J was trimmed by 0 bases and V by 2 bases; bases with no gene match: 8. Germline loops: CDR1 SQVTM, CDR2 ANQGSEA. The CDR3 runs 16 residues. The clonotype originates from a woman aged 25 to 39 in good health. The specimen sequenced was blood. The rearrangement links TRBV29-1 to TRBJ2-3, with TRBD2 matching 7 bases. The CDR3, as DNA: TGCAGCGTTGAATGGGAGCGGGGCTATAGCACAGATACGCAGTATTTT. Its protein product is CSVEWERGYSTDTQYF.